Described below is a single T cell receptor (beta chain) sequence and its context. Antigen unknown. This sample stems from a study of CD8 T cells in ankylosing spondylitis. Findings and caveats of the study: Characteristic of ankylosing spondylitis blood, it appeared, was a TCR beta motif comprising about eight highly homologous variants.

TCRdb re-derived calls from the 5' RACE reads in MiXCR, one entry per CDR3 protein. The sample carries a few hundred thousand distinct CDR3 sequences, around 22% recorded once. Germline assignment: CDR1 SEHNR and CDR2 FQNEAQ (reference sequence). V lost 5 bases and J lost 4, with 9 bases in between. This CDR3 comprises 13 residues. The rearrangement uses TRBV7-9 and TRBJ2-1; D not certain. Material for sequencing was blood, either unsorted or a sorted T cell fraction (not recorded which). This TCR was sampled from a male donor with ankylosing spondylitis. CDR3 region: CASSRDQYNEQFF. CDR3 sequence (DNA): TGTGCCAGCAGCCGTGACCAATACAATGAGCAGTTCTTC.